This TCR beta chain was found in a study of PD-1 blockade in classical Hodgkin lymphoma. Study information: Once every 2 weeks, patients received intravenous nivolumab at 3 mg/kg. Study findings and constraints: Complete responders started with a diversity level that resembled newly diagnosed patients at baseline. Healthy donors reportedly exceeded newly diagnosed patients in baseline TCR diversity.

Exposure to brentuximab vedotin varied, and each patient had relapsed following autologous stem cell transplantation. Comments on this clone: The antigen is undetermined.

Generated by immunoSEQ multiplex PCR, the TCRdb table keeps only in-frame clones and is missing some. The sample has about 110,000 clones; about nine tenths are singletons. CDR3 length: 15 amino acids. V gave up 3 bases and J gave up 1 base; unmatched junction bases: 5. The germline CDR1 and CDR2 sequences are MDHEN and SYDVKM. The source material was peripheral blood mononuclear cells (PBMCs), sampled before the second cycle of nivolumab. The TCR originated in a human donor with classical Hodgkin lymphoma. The chain employs TRBV28 and TRBJ1-1; 7 nucleotides match TRBD1. In DNA form, the CDR3 reads TGTGCCAGCAGTTTCTTAGACAGGGCGAACACTGAAGCTTTCTTT. This codes for CASSFLDRANTEAFF.